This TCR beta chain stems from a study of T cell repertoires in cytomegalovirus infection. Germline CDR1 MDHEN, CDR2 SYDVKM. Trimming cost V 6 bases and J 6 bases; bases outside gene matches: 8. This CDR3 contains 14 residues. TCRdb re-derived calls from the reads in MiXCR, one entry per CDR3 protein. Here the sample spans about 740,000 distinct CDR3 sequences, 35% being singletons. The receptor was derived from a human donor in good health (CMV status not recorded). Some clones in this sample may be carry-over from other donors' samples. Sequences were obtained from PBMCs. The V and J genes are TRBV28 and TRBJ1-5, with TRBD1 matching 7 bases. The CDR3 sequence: CASSLRGTVQPQHF. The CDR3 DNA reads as TGTGCCAGCAGCCTAAGGGGGACAGTTCAGCCCCAGCATTTT.